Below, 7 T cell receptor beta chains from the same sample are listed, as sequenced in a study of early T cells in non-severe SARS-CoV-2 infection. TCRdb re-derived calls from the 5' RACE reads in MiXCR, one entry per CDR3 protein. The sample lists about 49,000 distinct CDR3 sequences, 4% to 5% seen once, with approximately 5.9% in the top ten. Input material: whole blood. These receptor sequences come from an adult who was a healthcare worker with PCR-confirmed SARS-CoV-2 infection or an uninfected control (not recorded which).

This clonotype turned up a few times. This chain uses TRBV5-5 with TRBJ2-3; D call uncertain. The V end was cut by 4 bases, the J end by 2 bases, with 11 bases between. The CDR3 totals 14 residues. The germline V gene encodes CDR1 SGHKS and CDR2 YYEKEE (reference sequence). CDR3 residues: CASSPSATTDTQYF. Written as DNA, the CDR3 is TGTGCCAGCAGCCCTTCAGCGACCACAGATACGCAGTATTTT.

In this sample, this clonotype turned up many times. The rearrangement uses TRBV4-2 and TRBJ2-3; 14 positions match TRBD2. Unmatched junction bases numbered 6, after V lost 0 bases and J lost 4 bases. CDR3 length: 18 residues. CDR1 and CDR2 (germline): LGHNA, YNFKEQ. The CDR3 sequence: CASSQEGTSGRWADTQYF. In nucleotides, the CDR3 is TGTGCCAGCAGCCAAGAGGGGACTAGCGGGAGATGGGCAGATACGCAGTATTTT.

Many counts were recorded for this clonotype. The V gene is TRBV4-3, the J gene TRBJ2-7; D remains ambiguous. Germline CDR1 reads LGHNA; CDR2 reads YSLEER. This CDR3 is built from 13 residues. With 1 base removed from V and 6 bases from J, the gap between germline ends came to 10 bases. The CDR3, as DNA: TGCGCCAGCAGCCAAGGCCCTAGTCTCGAGCAGTACTTC. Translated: CASSQGPSLEQYF.

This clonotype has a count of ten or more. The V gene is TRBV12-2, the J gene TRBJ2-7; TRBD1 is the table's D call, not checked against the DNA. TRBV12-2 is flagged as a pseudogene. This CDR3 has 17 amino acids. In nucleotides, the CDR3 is TGTGCAAGTCGCCGTCTTGGGGCCAGCGGGAGCGTCTACGAGCAGTACTTC. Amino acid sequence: CASRRLGASGSVYEQYF.

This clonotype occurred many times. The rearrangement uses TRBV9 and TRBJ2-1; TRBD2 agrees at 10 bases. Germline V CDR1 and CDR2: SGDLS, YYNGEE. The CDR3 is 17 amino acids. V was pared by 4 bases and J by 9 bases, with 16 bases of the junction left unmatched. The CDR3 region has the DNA TGTGCCAGCAGCCCCGCCCCCGTCCGAGCGGGAGGGCCTGAGCAGTTCTTC. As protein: CASSPAPVRAGGPEQFF.

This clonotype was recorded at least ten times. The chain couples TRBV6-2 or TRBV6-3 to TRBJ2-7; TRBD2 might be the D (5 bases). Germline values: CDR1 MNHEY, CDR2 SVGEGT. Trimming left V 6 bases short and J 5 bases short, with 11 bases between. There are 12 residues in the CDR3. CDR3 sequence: CASSAGINEQYF. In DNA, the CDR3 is TGTGCCAGCAGCGCCGGGATCAACGAGCAGTACTTC.

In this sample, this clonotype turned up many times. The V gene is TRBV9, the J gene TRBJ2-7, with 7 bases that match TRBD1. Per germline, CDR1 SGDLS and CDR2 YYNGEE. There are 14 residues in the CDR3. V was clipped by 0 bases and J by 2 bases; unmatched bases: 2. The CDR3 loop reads CASSVGQGAYEQYF. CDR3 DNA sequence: TGTGCCAGCAGCGTAGGACAGGGTGCCTACGAGCAGTACTTC.